Detailed here is one TCR beta chain. Its cognate antigen has yet to be identified. It has no much larger one-base neighbor in the sample; base qualities were not kept. The sample belongs to a study of blood T cell repertoires in COVID-19 (dated by TCRdb to 2018 to 2021). Looking at the study overall: Samples from collaborators originated in the United States, Italy and Spain and spanned both the acute and convalescent phases of COVID-19. The repertoires were released in a freely available public database meant as a resource for research on the immune response to SARS-CoV-2. Samples came from the ongoing ImmuneRACE study (first 160 participants) plus 1,254 subjects from 6 global collaborators. The material from the prospective study consisted of cDNA or gDNA derived from T cells, B-cell-depleted T cells, or PBMCs. Where available, HLA class I and class II types were taken from metadata supplied by the sample provider and were not determined by assay-based typing. The sample metadata nearly always contained a de-identified subject ID, COVID-19 status, age in years and sex. Deeply sampled blood TCRbeta repertoires from subjects exposed to, actively infected with, or recovered from COVID-19 were included in the dataset. Study-wide findings and limitations: Clinical and demographic metadata were provided uncurated, with the amount varying by source and participant.

The germline V end is reduced by 4 bases and the J end by 2 bases; junction bases left unmatched: 6. The CDR3 sequence holds 14 residues, the cysteine and phenylalanine included. Kept here is only the CDR3 DNA, which spans 42 bases and is read in frame from base 1. Reading the germline V gene gives CDR1 SGHRS and CDR2 YFSETQ. Participants in the prospective study were aged about 18 to 89 years, lived in 20 to 25 United States geographic areas, and enrolled through a virtual design. Cohort assignment in the prospective study relied on participant-reported clinical history from a screening survey and a study questionnaire. ImmuneRACE Cohort 3 recovered participants were defined by two consecutive negative NP/OP PCR tests, healthcare professional clearance, or symptom resolution. In the prospective study, whole blood, serum and a nasopharyngeal or oropharyngeal swab were collected from each participant by mobile phlebotomists. Over a roughly 2-month period, participants in the prospective study had the option of providing additional blood draws and questionnaires. Before DNA extraction, prospective study blood samples were shipped either frozen or at room temperature.

TCRbeta CDR3 regions were amplified from genomic DNA using the immunoSEQ Assay, a bias-controlled multiplex PCR. Regarding the original processing steps: Within the assay, amplification of reference gene primers was used to estimate how many nucleated cells each sample contained. To quantify the absolute abundance of each unique TCRbeta CDR3 rearrangement, sequence reads were collapsed and filtered. Productive Simpson clonality was computed per sample as the square root of Simpson's diversity index over productive rearrangements. Imported from immuneACCESS, the table was reduced by TCRdb to in-frame sequences with V and J called. These copies leave out some clones; in studies compared against another copy, an unresolved V gene accounts for under half, and the cause of the remainder is not known. Clone size and the V and J calls come from that table; the DNA yielded D and trimming. For this sample there are roughly 150,000 clones; around 73% appear just once. 5% to 7% of the sample belongs to the ten largest clones.

What was sequenced was PBMCs or T cells enriched from blood (not recorded which). The chain employs TRBV5-1 and TRBJ2-7, with 7 bases matching TRBD1. The receptor was derived from a woman aged 50 to 65 who had recovered from COVID-19. The bases read TGCGCCAGCAGCACAGGGGTCCCGCCCTACGAGCAGTACTTC. This yields the protein CASSTGVPPYEQYF.